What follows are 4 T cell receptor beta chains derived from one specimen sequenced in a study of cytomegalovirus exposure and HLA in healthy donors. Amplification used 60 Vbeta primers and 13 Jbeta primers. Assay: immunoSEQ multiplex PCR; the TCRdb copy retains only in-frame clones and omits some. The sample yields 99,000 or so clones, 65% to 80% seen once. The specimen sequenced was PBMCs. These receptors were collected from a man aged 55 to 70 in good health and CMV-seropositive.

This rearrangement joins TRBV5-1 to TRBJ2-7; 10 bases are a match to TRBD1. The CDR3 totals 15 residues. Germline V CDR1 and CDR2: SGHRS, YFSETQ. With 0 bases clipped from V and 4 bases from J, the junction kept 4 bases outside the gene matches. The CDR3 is CASSLDGTGAYEQYF. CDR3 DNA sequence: TGCGCCAGCAGCTTGGATGGGACAGGGGCTTACGAGCAGTACTTC.

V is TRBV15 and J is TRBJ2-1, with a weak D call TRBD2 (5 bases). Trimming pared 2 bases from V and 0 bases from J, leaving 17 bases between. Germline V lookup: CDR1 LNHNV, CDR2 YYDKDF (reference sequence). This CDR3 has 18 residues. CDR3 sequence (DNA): TGTGCCACCAGCAGACCGGAAGCGGTTCTTAACTCCTACAATGAGCAGTTCTTC. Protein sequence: CATSRPEAVLNSYNEQFF.

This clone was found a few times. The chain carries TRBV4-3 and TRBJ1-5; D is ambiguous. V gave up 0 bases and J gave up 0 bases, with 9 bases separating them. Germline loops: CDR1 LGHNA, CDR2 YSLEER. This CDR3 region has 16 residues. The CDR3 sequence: CASSQDRGLSNQPQHF. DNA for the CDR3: TGCGCCAGCAGCCAAGATCGAGGGCTTAGCAATCAGCCCCAGCATTTT.

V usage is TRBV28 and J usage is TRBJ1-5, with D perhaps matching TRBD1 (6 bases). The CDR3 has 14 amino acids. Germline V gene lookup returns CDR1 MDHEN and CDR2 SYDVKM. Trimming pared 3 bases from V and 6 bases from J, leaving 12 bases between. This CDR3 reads CASSLGGAGQPQHF. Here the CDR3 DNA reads TGTGCCAGCAGTTTGGGGGGGGCTGGTCAGCCCCAGCATTTT.